One TCR beta chain is described in this entry. The antigen is unknown. The protocol was immunoSEQ multiplex PCR, while the TCRdb copy is restricted to in-frame clones and leaves out a portion. This sample has some 240,000 clones; about 90% occur once, and the top ten carry around 1.2%. The donors belonged to the approximately 130-subject validation cohort, separate from the roughly 600-subject first cohort. This entry comes from a study of cytomegalovirus exposure and HLA in healthy donors. Background on the study: A subsequent analysis stated that the 110 or so validation repertoires were run on the same platform as the 550 to 750 first-cohort repertoires. Notes on the study in general: A few CMV-associated chains proved CMV antigen-specific in vitro.

The CDR3 is made up of 19 amino acids. Germline V gene sequence: CDR1 SGHAT, CDR2 FQDESV (reference sequence). V was pared by 2 bases and J by 3 bases, with 14 bases of the junction left unmatched. Sequenced input: PBMCs. This sequence was found in a woman under 40 in good health and CMV-seropositive. This sequence joins TRBV11-1 and TRBJ2-1; TRBD2 matches 9 bases. The CDR3 sequence is CASSLPPNPLAGYYNEQFF. The CDR3 nucleotides are TGTGCCAGCAGCTTACCCCCGAATCCTCTAGCGGGATACTACAATGAGCAGTTCTTC.